This T cell receptor beta chain was obtained from a study of cytomegalovirus exposure and HLA in healthy donors (dated by TCRdb to the late 2010s). Context from the whole study: According to an earlier analysis of several hundred of the donors, about 179 million T cells yielded over 100 million unique TCR beta sequences and about 300 Gb of sequence data. An early release covering roughly 600 HLA-typed donors comprised 300 to 350 gigabases of sequencing data and around 86 million unique TCR sequences. Among the roughly 370 genotyped donors, approximately 81% belonged to the genetic ancestry cluster associated with self-reported Caucasian donors. The aim of the study was to test whether cataloging public T cell receptors could identify signatures of past pathogen exposure. Using immunosequencing, the study profiled T cell repertoires from 500 to 800 subjects and related those repertoires to cytomegalovirus serostatus. In addition to the first cohort of approximately 670 subjects, a separate validation cohort of 120 different subjects was used. The study combined high-throughput TCR immunosequencing, statistical association of individual TCRs with disease status, and machine learning to predict cytomegalovirus infection status. To study patterns of TCR occurrence, a later analysis re-analyzed previously published TCR beta repertoires from more than 550 donors and added high-resolution HLA genotyping. Rather than using new phenotypic data, the later analysis identified candidate immune exposures from TCR beta sequences and from how often those sequences occurred across donors. An earlier analysis of approximately 500 of the donors applied high-throughput TCR beta sequencing to assess whether each TCR beta V gene segment acted as functional or pseudogenic. Donor age, sex, ethnicity and CMV serostatus were compiled alongside the repertoire data. Genome-wide SNP genotypes for about three fifths of the roughly 700 donors were used in a later genetic analysis, which treated that subset as a discovery cohort. Every discovery cohort repertoire had been produced on one sequencing platform. Class I and class II HLA loci were covered by the typing at four-digit resolution. Typing coverage differed by locus: A, B, C, DRB1 and DQB1 were typed in about 629-640 donors, DQA1 in 522, DPA1 in nearly 610, and DPB1 in 450 to 490. Several DR-DQ haplotypes were handled as single units for association and clustering because linkage in the cohort was strong. Across about 370 genotyped donors of the cohort, an average of about 250,000 unique TCR beta nucleotide sequences per donor were sequenced, and approximately 19% of those sequences were non-productive. Summary of the overall study and its limitations: Sequencing depth was assumed to be roughly uniform across donors in the presence/absence analyses, though that assumption may not hold. According to a later analysis, most CMV-associated TCR beta chains appeared to be HLA-restricted, and the HLA associations seemed to be driven largely by CMV exposure. Because HLA typing was missing for some donors at each locus, association tests included only the typed subset. The classifier was reported to diagnose cytomegalovirus status with high specificity and sensitivity in both the original and validation cohorts. According to the authors, the approach could potentially be generalized to other disease states and immunological phenotypes. In the study, about 150 TCR beta chains were listed as associated with cytomegalovirus. A later analysis found that TCR association rates varied across HLA loci, with DRB1 alleles showing the most associated TCRs and HLA-C alleles the fewest. A further reported finding was that TCR beta sequences accurately predicted the HLA-A and HLA-B alleles for most subjects in the first cohort. This cohort had only TCR beta chains sequenced, and the lack of alpha or paired-chain data limited which features could be detected. For the cohort, immune exposure information was limited to CMV serostatus. Some IMGT-functional V segments, including TRBV6-2 and TRBV6-3, could not be distinguished by the 87-base-pair reads and were therefore excluded. Several of the top co-occurrence clusters appeared to be linked to parvovirus B19, influenza, CMV and Epstein-Barr virus, according to a later analysis. A group of highly shared sequence variants was considered likely to be a technical artifact of the sequencing pipeline. In a later analysis, around 17,000 TCR beta sequences were associated with specific HLA alleles at a false discovery rate of 0.05. V-gene and J-gene trimming of TCR beta chains was associated with a missense DCLRE1C variant in a later genetic analysis, and the association was replicated in an independent cohort. Assigning TCR associations to individual alleles was difficult when HLA alleles, especially DR and DQ, strongly co-occurred. Linkage disequilibrium might explain the correlated functional status among segregating V segments, but an unknown experimental factor could not be excluded. In a later analysis, HLA-associated TCR beta chains were found to be more clonally expanded and to have lower generation probabilities than equally common non-associated chains. Most TCR sequences were seen in very few donors, while some public TCRs were found in many individuals. In an earlier analysis of some 500 of the donors, most TCR beta V segments appeared in productive rearrangements about 90% or about 30% of the time, broadly matching IMGT annotations. In vitro tests confirmed that a few of the cytomegalovirus-associated TCR beta chains recognize cytomegalovirus antigens. Some 16 rarely observed V segments, including chromosome 9 orphons, were excluded from the earlier analysis of a few hundred of the donors because counts were too low. A later genetic analysis reported fewer N-insertions in productive TCRs among donors in an Asian-associated ancestry cluster than the approximately 700-donor mean.

According to the germline V gene, CDR1 reads MNHNS and CDR2 reads SASEGT. V ends up 6 bases short and J 0 bases short, with an unmatched junction base count of 6. The CDR3 goes from the cysteine to the phenylalanine over 15 residues. The read is trimmed to its CDR3 DNA, 45 bases read in frame from base 1. A word on this clone: The target of this receptor is not known.

The library was generated by the immunoSEQ multiplex PCR assay. For the multiplex PCR, a mixture combining 60 forward primers for TCR Vbeta segments and 13 reverse primers for TCR Jbeta segments was used. A multiplex PCR assay on genomic DNA amplified the CDR3 region of rearranged TCR beta genes. The amplified TCR beta libraries were sequenced on the Illumina HiSeq System as 87-base-pair reads. In the original analysis: A later analysis tallied roughly 78 million unique TCR beta chains across the 700 or so repertoires, and approximately 9.9 million of those chains were shared by two or more donors. A nearest-neighbor algorithm error-corrected the raw reads and collapsed the reads into unique sequences, merging closely related sequences to remove PCR and sequencing errors. V, D and J gene segments were assigned by aligning CDR3 sequences to IMGT reference sequences. Each retained sequence needed at least a six-nucleotide match to both a V gene segment and a J gene segment. A rearrangement was called productive if the CDR3 had no stop codons and remained in frame with V and J, and every other rearrangement was called non-productive. Following IMGT convention, CDR3 was defined as the stretch from the second conserved V-encoded cysteine to the conserved J-encoded phenylalanine. The earlier analysis of roughly 590 of the donors excluded sequences that lacked an unambiguous match to a single V gene segment. In an earlier analysis of approximately 590 of the donors, a V segment was called functional when productive rearrangements were above 56.7%, and segregating when the standard deviation between donors exceeded 5%. A statistical classification framework was developed to diagnose cytomegalovirus status using the catalog of TCR beta chain sequences. In a later analysis, V and J genes were assigned by comparing TCR nucleotide sequences against IMGT/GENE-DB human TR gene sequences. A later analysis assigned CDR3 sequences and most-parsimonious VDJ recombination scenarios with the TCRdist pipeline. In a later analysis, every TCR beta chain was defined by the combination of its CDR3 amino acid sequence and its V-gene family, and reads without a unique V-gene family were dropped. As a way to deal with suspected cross-contamination and a sequencing artifact, a later analysis dropped under 600 nucleotide sequences that were highly shared and had low generation probability. A later analysis calculated a clonal expansion index for each public chain from normalized within-repertoire ranks of inferred template counts. Generation probabilities in a later analysis came from a VDJ recombination model fitted to out-of-frame rearrangements, and those results were checked against IGoR. In a later analysis, TCR-TCR, TCR-HLA and TCR-CMV co-occurrence was scored with hypergeometric tests, and a repertoire-size bias correction was applied to TCR pairs. A later analysis estimated false discovery rates by permuting HLA or CMV assignments 20 times. In a later analysis, co-occurring TCRs were grouped with DBSCAN, and TCRdist sequence similarity was added when clustering was performed within HLA-allele-positive subsets. Repertoires with fewer than 30,000 or more than 120,000 public chains were left out of co-occurrence clustering, as were about 5 repertoires with anomalous nucleotide sharing. TCRdb retrieved this table from immuneACCESS and kept in-frame rearrangements only. Not all clones are present; in checked studies, unresolved V genes account for under half, and no reason is known for the remainder. The DNA was the basis for D and trimming; V, J and clone size are from that table. For this sample, the table gives 45,000 to 60,000 clones. The ten largest clones take up about 2.5% of the sample.

The cohort comprised approximately 700 healthy bone marrow donors. At the time of sampling, every cohort member was nominally healthy, though immune exposures that went unrecorded were likely present. The donor tested CMV seronegative, placing the donor among the 352 seronegative members of the cohort. A peripheral blood sample was collected from each donor, and TCR beta sequencing was performed on peripheral blood mononuclear cells. Genomic DNA extraction from the blood cell samples was performed with the Qiagen DNeasy Blood Extraction Kit. Sequenced: PBMCs. The sequence was collected from a female donor in good health and CMV-seronegative. This chain joins TRBV6-1 to TRBJ2-7, and 9 junctional nucleotides match TRBD2. The CDR3 protein: CASSQEAGGSYEQYF. The nucleotide sequence reads as follows: TGTGCCAGCAGCCAGGAAGCGGGGGGCTCCTACGAGCAGTACTTC.